Described below is a single T cell receptor beta chain sequence and its context. Its antigen is undetermined. Alongside a J-beta primer mix, a sample-barcoded 5' primer served in a second PCR lasting about 7 to 12 cycles. TCRdb recomputed calls from the 5' RACE reads with MiXCR, one row per CDR3 protein. The repertoire consists of about a million distinct CDR3 sequences, with around two fifths occurring once and the leading ten covering around 13%. The data originate from a study of blood T cells in healthy people across ages. Study-wide results and caveats: Age showed a roughly linear inverse relationship with TCR beta diversity per million T cells. A conclusive naive versus antigen-experienced comparison was prevented by the unsorted PBMCs.

The CDR3 spans 12 residues. The germline V gene encodes CDR1 ENHRY and CDR2 SYGVKD. The V and J ends lost 4 bases and 8 bases respectively, with 8 bases between them. The receptor was isolated from a man aged 18-30 years in good health. The sample was blood. The chain has TRBV10-3 and TRBJ2-2; no clear D gene. In nucleotides, the CDR3 is TGTGCCATCAGTGTTAATGAAGGGGAGCTGTTTTTT. This codes for CAISVNEGELFF.